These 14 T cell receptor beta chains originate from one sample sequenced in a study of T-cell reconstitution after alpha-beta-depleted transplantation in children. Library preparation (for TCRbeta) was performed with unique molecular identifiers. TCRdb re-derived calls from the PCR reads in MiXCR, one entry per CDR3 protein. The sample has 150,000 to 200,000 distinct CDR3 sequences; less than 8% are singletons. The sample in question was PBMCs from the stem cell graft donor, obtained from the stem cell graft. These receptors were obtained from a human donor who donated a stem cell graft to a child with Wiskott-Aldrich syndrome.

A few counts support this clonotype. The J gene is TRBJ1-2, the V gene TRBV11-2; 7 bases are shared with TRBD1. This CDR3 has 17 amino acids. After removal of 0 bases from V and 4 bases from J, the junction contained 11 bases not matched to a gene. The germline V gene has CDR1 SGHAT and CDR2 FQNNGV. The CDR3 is CASSLDGHGGGGYGYTF. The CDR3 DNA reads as TGTGCCAGCAGCTTAGACGGGCATGGAGGGGGCGGCTATGGCTACACCTTC.

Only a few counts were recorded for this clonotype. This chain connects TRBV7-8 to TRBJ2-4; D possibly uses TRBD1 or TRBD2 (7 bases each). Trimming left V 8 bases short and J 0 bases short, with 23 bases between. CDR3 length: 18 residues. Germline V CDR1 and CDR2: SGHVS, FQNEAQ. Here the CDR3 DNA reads TGTGCCAGCGGGAGGGGGCAGGGGCAAACGGGAGCCAAAAACATTCAGTACTTC. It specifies CASGRGQGQTGAKNIQYF. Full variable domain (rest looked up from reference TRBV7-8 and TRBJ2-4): GAGVSQSPRYKVAKRGQDVALRCDPISGHVSLFWYQQALGQGPEFLTYFQNEAQLDKSGLPSDRFFAERPEGSVSTLKIQRTQQEDSAVYLCASGRGQGQTGAKNIQYFGAGTRLSVL.

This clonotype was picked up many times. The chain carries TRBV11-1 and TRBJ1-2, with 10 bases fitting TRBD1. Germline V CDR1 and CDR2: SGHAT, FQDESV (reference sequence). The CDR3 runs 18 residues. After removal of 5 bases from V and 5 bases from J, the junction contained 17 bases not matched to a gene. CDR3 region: CASSPHPPGQGVKYGYTF. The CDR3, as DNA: TGTGCCAGCAGCCCACATCCTCCAGGACAGGGGGTGAAGTATGGCTACACCTTC.

The CDR3 DNA follows: TGTGCCAGCAGCTTAACTAGCGGGAGGGCAGATACGCAGTATTTT. Translation: CASSLTSGRADTQYF. This chain connects TRBV7-6 to TRBJ2-3, with 13 bases matching TRBD2. Looked up from germline, CDR1 is SGHVS and CDR2 is FNYEAQ. CDR3 length equals 15 residues. The ends lost 2 bases at V and 4 bases at J; junction bases unmatched: 0.

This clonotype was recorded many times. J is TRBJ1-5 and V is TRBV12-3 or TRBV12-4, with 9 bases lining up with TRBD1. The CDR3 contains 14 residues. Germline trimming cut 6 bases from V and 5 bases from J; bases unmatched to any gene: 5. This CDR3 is CASSLQGADQPQHF. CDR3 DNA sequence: TGTGCCAGCAGCTTACAGGGGGCGGATCAGCCCCAGCATTTT.

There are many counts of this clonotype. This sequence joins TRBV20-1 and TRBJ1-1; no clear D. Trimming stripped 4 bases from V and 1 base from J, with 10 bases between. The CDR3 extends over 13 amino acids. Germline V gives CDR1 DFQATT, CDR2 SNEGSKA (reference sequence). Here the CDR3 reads CSATSSPNTEAFF. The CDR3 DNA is TGCAGTGCTACAAGTAGCCCGAACACTGAAGCTTTCTTT.

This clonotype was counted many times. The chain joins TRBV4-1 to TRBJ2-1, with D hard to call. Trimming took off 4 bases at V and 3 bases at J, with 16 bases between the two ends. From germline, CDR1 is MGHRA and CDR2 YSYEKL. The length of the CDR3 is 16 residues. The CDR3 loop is CASSPQADRSYNEQFF. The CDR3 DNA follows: TGCGCCAGCAGCCCTCAAGCTGATAGGAGCTACAATGAGCAGTTCTTC.

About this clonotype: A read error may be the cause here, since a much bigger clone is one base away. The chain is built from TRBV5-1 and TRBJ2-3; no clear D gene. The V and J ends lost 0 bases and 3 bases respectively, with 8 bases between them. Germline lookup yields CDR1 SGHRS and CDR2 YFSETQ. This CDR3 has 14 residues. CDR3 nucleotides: TGCGCCAGCAGCTTGGGTCAGCAGACAGATACGCAGTATTTT. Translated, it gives CASSLGQQTDTQYF. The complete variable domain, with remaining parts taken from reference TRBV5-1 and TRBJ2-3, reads KAGVTQTPRYLIKTRGQQVTLSCSPISGHRSVSWYQQTPGQGLQFLFEYFSETQRNKGNFPGRFSGRQFSNSRSEMNVSTLELGDSALYLCASSLGQQTDTQYFGPGTRLTVL.

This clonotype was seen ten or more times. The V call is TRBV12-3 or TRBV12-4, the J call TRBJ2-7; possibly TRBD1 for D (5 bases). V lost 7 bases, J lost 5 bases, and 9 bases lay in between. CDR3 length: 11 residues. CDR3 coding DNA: TGTGCCAGCATGGGGCGAAACGAGCAGTACTTC. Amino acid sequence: CASMGRNEQYF.

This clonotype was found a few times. The CDR3 sequence is CASSQSGTGGAFF. The CDR3 nucleotides are TGTGCCAGCAGTCAATCCGGGACAGGGGGAGCTTTCTTT. The rearrangement joins TRBV25-1 to TRBJ1-1, with 11 nucleotides matching TRBD1. In germline, CDR1 is MGHDK, CDR2 SYGVNS. V trimming: 5 bases; J trimming: 10 bases; junction bases outside the gene matches: 6. The CDR3 is 13 amino acids.

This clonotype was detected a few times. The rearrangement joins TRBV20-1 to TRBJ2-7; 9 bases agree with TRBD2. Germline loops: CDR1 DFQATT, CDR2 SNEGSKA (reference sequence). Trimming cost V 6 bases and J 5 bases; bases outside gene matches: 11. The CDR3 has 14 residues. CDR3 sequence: CSASPSRGGDEQYF. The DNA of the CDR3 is TGCAGTGCCTCGCCCTCGCGGGGGGGGGACGAGCAGTACTTC.

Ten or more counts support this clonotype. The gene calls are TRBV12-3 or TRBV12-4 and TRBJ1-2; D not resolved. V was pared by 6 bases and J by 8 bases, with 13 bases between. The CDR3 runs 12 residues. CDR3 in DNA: TGTGCCAGCAGCCGACACGGAGGGGGCTACACCTTC. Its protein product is CASSRHGGGYTF.

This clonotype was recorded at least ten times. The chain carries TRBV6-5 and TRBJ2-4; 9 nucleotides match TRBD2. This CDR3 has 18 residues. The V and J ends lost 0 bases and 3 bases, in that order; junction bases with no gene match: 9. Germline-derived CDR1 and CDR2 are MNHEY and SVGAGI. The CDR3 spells CASSYSTSSGTIKNIQYF. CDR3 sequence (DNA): TGTGCCAGCAGTTACTCGACGTCTAGCGGGACTATCAAAAACATTCAGTACTTC.

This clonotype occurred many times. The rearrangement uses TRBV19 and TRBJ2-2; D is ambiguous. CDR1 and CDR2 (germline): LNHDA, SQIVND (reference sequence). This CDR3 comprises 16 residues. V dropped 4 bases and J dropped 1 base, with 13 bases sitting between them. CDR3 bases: TGTGCCAGTAGTACAGTGGTCCCCGGGAACACCGGGGAGCTGTTTTTT. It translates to CASSTVVPGNTGELFF.